This T cell receptor beta chain derives from a study of cytomegalovirus exposure and HLA in healthy donors. Each donor was healthy, and each was a bone marrow donor. CDR3 length: 15 amino acids. The germline V gene encodes CDR1 ENHRY and CDR2 SYGVKD. V was clipped by 0 bases and J by 1 base, with 10 bases between them. Use of 60 Vbeta and 13 Jbeta primers characterized the PCR. TCRdb's table, derived via immunoSEQ multiplex PCR, lists solely in-frame clones and lacks some. The sample has about 140,000 clones, roughly 80% seen once; the top ten hold about 3.5%. Whole-study findings and limits: Accounts indicate the classifier identified cytomegalovirus status with strong specificity and sensitivity.

A word on this clone: The antigen is unknown. As the CDR3 is not closed by the conserved phenylalanine or tryptophan, this likely results from a read error.

V is TRBV10-3 and J is TRBJ2-7; possibly TRBD2 for D (6 bases). This receptor was obtained from a man aged 35-49 years in good health and CMV-seronegative. Specimen: PBMCs. This CDR3 is CAISESLAKSYEQYL. The CDR3 DNA follows: TGTGCCATCAGTGAGTCGCTAGCGAAGTCCTACGAGCAGTACCTC.